This entry describes one T cell receptor (beta chain). V trimming: 1 base; J trimming: 2 bases; junction bases outside the gene matches: 5. This CDR3 has 17 amino acids. Germline V gene lookup returns CDR1 SEHNR and CDR2 FQNEAQ (reference sequence). The sample belongs to a study of blood T cell repertoires in COVID-19. Study details: T cells, B-cell-depleted T cells, or PBMCs provided the cDNA or gDNA that served as material.

The protocol was immunoSEQ multiplex PCR, while the TCRdb copy is restricted to in-frame clones and leaves out a portion. The sample includes roughly 230,000 clones, 65% to 85% of them seen just once. The TCR was taken from a man in his forties or fifties with active or convalescent COVID-19. Sequenced: peripheral blood. The rearrangement joins TRBV7-9 to TRBJ2-1; 10 positions match TRBD2. The CDR3, as DNA: TGTGCCAGCAGCTTAGGAAGTCTAGCGGGAGCCTACAATGAGCAGTTCTTC. It yields the protein CASSLGSLAGAYNEQFF.